This is a list of T cell receptor beta chains from one sample in a study of blood T cell repertoires in COVID-19. Only in-frame clones appear in the TCRdb table, and some are missing; sequencing was by immunoSEQ multiplex PCR. The sample shows about 62,000 clones, roughly two thirds of them seen only once. Sequencing was done on a sample of PBMCs or T cells enriched from blood (not recorded which). Every receptor here comes from a woman aged 55-69 years who had been exposed to COVID-19. The CDR3 runs from the conserved cysteine through the conserved F or W. Each record gives: clone size, J gene, D gene, V gene, CDR3 protein, CDR3 DNA. The D gene is left open where the match is weak. Size is omitted from some rows. Given values are once, few, many or a class for expanded clones.

size: -; J: TRBJ2-2; D: TRBD2; V: TRBV29-1; CDR3: CSARTSANTGELFF; DNA: TGCAGCGCTCGAACTAGCGCGAACACCGGGGAGCTGTTTTTT
size: once; J: TRBJ1-1; D: TRBD1; V: TRBV10-3; CDR3: CAISPQGDEAFF; DNA: TGTGCCATCAGTCCTCAGGGGGATGAAGCTTTCTTT
size: -; J: TRBJ2-2; D: -; V: TRBV5-1; CDR3: CASSEPNTGELFF; DNA: TGCGCCAGCAGCGAGCCTAACACCGGGGAGCTGTTTTTT
size: -; J: TRBJ2-7; D: TRBD1; V: TRBV27; CDR3: CASSLRTPLNGRDRGYEQYF; DNA: TGTGCCAGCAGTTTACGTACCCCTCTAAACGGGAGGGACAGGGGGTACGAGCAGTACTTC
size: once; J: TRBJ2-7; D: -; V: TRBV6-6; CDR3: CASSLTAVEQYF; DNA: TGTGCCAGCAGCCTGACAGCCGTCGAGCAGTACTTC
size: few; J: TRBJ1-2; D: -; V: TRBV5-1; CDR3: CASSFTTENYGYTF; DNA: TGCGCCAGCAGCTTCACGACTGAAAACTATGGCTACACCTTC
size: -; J: TRBJ1-5; D: TRBD1; V: TRBV27; CDR3: CASSLRTGGNQPQHF; DNA: TGTGCCAGCAGTTTGCGCACAGGGGGCAATCAGCCCCAGCATTTT
size: -; J: TRBJ2-1; D: -; V: TRBV3-1/TRBV3-2; CDR3: CASSHTSEQFF; DNA: TGTGCCAGCAGCCATACTAGTGAGCAGTTCTTC
size: many; J: TRBJ1-1; D: -; V: TRBV28; CDR3: CASTIPNTEAFF; DNA: TGTGCCAGCACCATTCCCAACACTGAAGCTTTCTTT
size: -; J: TRBJ2-7; D: -; V: TRBV4-1; CDR3: CASSPTGTYYEQYF; DNA: TGCGCCAGCAGCCCCACAGGGACCTACTACGAGCAGTACTTC
size: -; J: TRBJ1-6; D: -; V: TRBV10-3; CDR3: CAISEGQRDNSPLHF; DNA: TGTGCCATCAGTGAAGGACAGCGAGATAATTCACCCCTCCACTTT
size: -; J: TRBJ1-5; D: TRBD1; V: TRBV18; CDR3: CASSPPGTVNQPQHF; DNA: TGTGCCAGCTCACCACCCGGGACAGTGAATCAGCCCCAGCATTTT
size: few; J: TRBJ2-2; D: -; V: TRBV14; CDR3: CASSRTGRRELFF; DNA: TGTGCCAGCAGCCGCACAGGACGCCGGGAGCTGTTTTTT
size: -; J: TRBJ2-1; D: TRBD2; V: TRBV7-2; CDR3: CASSFSGSYNEQFF; DNA: TGTGCCAGCAGCTTTAGCGGGAGCTACAATGAGCAGTTCTTC
size: -; J: TRBJ1-1; D: TRBD1; V: TRBV28; CDR3: CASSATGLNTEAFF; DNA: TGTGCCAGCAGCGCGACAGGGTTGAACACTGAAGCTTTCTTT
size: once; J: TRBJ2-7; D: TRBD1; V: TRBV19; CDR3: CASSIAGGSEYEQYF; DNA: TGTGCCAGTAGTATAGCAGGGGGATCGGAATACGAGCAGTACTTC